Each of the 23 T cell receptor beta chains below was sequenced from the same sample in a study of OX40 agonist ivuxolimab in advanced cancers. Generated by immunoSEQ multiplex PCR, the TCRdb table keeps only in-frame clones and is missing some. The table includes some 100,000 clones, about 84% detected once. Sample: CD4+ or CD8+ T cells sorted from blood, taken in a trial of the OX40 agonist ivuxolimab. The origin of the receptors is an adult with an advanced solid tumor such as melanoma, head and neck, liver or kidney cancer.

The rearrangement uses TRBV7-2 and TRBJ1-4; 7 bases match TRBD1. This CDR3 has 13 amino acids. CDR1 SGHTA and CDR2 FQGNSA come from the germline V gene. The ends lost 7 bases at V and 5 bases at J; junction bases unmatched: 4. CDR3 in DNA: TGTGCCAGCAACCCGACAGGGAATGAAAAACTGTTTTTT. It translates to CASNPTGNEKLFF.

The V and J genes are TRBV7-9 and TRBJ1-2, with 7 bases matching TRBD1. V lost 6 bases and J lost 3; bases outside the gene matches: 16. Germline V gene lookup returns CDR1 SEHNR and CDR2 FQNEAQ (reference sequence). There are 17 residues in the CDR3. The CDR3 DNA is TGTGCCAGCAGGTCATCCCGGGACAGTCCTGGGGACTATGGCTACACCTTC. Residues: CASRSSRDSPGDYGYTF.

The chain employs TRBV10-3 and TRBJ2-7; 7 bases align to TRBD1. CDR1 and CDR2 from the germline V gene are ENHRY and SYGVKD. The CDR3 sequence is 15 residues long. The trim removed 6 bases at V and 0 bases at J, leaving 8 bases unmatched. The DNA of the CDR3 is TGTGCCATCAGCAACCCGGGACAGAACTCCTACGAGCAGTACTTC. Its protein product is CAISNPGQNSYEQYF.

This clone was observed a handful of times. This chain uses TRBV5-1 with TRBJ1-2; perhaps TRBD1 as D (6 bases). The CDR3 spans 15 residues. Germline CDR1 reads SGHRS; CDR2 reads YFSETQ. V was shortened by 0 bases and J by 4 bases, with 13 bases between the two germline ends. CDR3 in DNA: TGCGCCAGCAGCTTGGACAGGGAACCTAGCTATGGCTACACCTTC. Protein product: CASSLDREPSYGYTF.

The chain joins TRBV7-3 to TRBJ2-3; 10 nucleotides line up with TRBD2. J gave up 1 base and V 1 base, and 8 bases lay outside the gene matches. CDR3 length equals 18 residues. Germline CDR1 is SGHTA and CDR2 is FQGTGA. CDR3 amino acids: CASSLRSWTSGGTDTQYF. The CDR3 DNA sequence: TGTGCCAGCAGCTTAAGGTCCTGGACTAGCGGCGGCACAGATACGCAGTATTTT.

The chain has TRBV6-5 and TRBJ1-4; TRBD1 is a possible D gene (6 bases). The CDR3 has 15 amino acids. The germline V and J ends were trimmed by 2 bases and 4 bases, with 11 bases remaining between them. Germline V gene data show CDR1 as MNHEY and CDR2 as SVGAGI. For the CDR3, the DNA is TGTGCCAGCAGTTACCACCGACAGGTTAATGAAAAACTGTTTTTT. As protein: CASSYHRQVNEKLFF.

The chain couples TRBV2 to TRBJ2-3, with D unresolved. The germline CDR1 and CDR2 sequences are SNHLY and FYNNEI. Trimming stripped 9 bases from V and 6 bases from J, with 16 bases between. This CDR3 contains 13 residues. CDR3 in amino acids: CASELGAGDTQYF. DNA of the CDR3: TGTGCCAGTGAGCTGGGTGCTGGGGATACGCAGTATTTT.

This clone was seen once. The V call is TRBV27, the J call TRBJ1-6, with TRBD1 matching over 7 bases. Germline CDR1 is MNHEY and CDR2 is SMNVEV (reference sequence). J lost 7 bases, V lost 6 bases, and 9 bases had no gene match. This CDR3 contains 15 residues. The CDR3 bases are TGTGCCAGCAGAACTTCGGGACAGAAGAATTCACCCCTCCACTTT. Translating gives CASRTSGQKNSPLHF.

The chain carries TRBV7-2 and TRBJ2-5, with 9 bases identical to TRBD2. The CDR3 contains 14 residues. Germline CDR1 is SGHTA and CDR2 is FQGNSA. Trimming cost V 2 bases and J 2 bases; bases outside gene matches: 0. The DNA of the CDR3 is TGTGCCAGCAGCTTAACTAGCGGGCAAGAGACCCAGTACTTC. Encoded protein: CASSLTSGQETQYF.

The chain combines TRBV6-1 with TRBJ2-2, with 7 bases that match TRBD1. The CDR3 spans 15 residues. Germline V gene sequence: CDR1 MNHNS, CDR2 SASEGT. V trimming: 3 bases; J trimming: 0 bases; junction bases outside the gene matches: 1. The CDR3 coding sequence is TGTGCCAGCAGTGAGGGGACAGCGAACACCGGGGAGCTGTTTTTT. Residues: CASSEGTANTGELFF.

The J gene is TRBJ1-6, the V gene TRBV5-1; 8 bases match TRBD1. V shed 4 bases and J 10 bases; nucleotides not matched to a gene: 7. Germline CDR1 SGHRS, CDR2 YFSETQ. The CDR3 loop spans 14 amino acids. CDR3 nucleotide sequence: TGCGCCAGCAGCCCCCCACAGGGGGGATCACCCCTCCACTTT. It translates to CASSPPQGGSPLHF.

The chain links TRBV7-2 to TRBJ1-5; TRBD1 aligns across 8 bases. The germline V gene encodes CDR1 SGHTA and CDR2 FQGNSA. The J segment lost 6 bases and the V segment lost 5 bases, leaving 6 bases of the junction unmatched. The CDR3 has 14 amino acids. CDR3 amino acids: CASSTGQGGQPQHF. The CDR3, as DNA: TGTGCCAGCAGCACAGGACAGGGCGGTCAGCCCCAGCATTTT.

This clone was picked up one time. The chain joins TRBV5-6 to TRBJ1-2, with TRBD1 identical over 9 bases. Germline-derived CDR1 and CDR2 are SGHDT and YYEEEE. Trimming cost V 2 bases and J 8 bases; bases outside gene matches: 7. The CDR3 loop spans 14 amino acids. This CDR3 is CASSFTGTGTGYTF. The CDR3 coding sequence is TGTGCCAGCAGCTTTACCGGGACAGGGACCGGCTACACCTTC.

This sequence joins TRBV4-3 and TRBJ1-1; 10 bases match TRBD1. V was pared by 3 bases and J by 0 bases, with 1 base of the junction left unmatched. The germline gives CDR1 LGHNA, CDR2 YSLEER. The CDR3 has 15 amino acids. The CDR3 loop is CASSHDRGLNTEAFF. CDR3 nucleotide sequence: TGCGCCAGCAGCCACGACAGGGGGCTGAACACTGAAGCTTTCTTT.

A few counts support this clone. The chain uses TRBV4-1 and TRBJ2-7, with 9 positions matching TRBD1. The ends lost 0 bases at V and 5 bases at J; junction bases unmatched: 11. Per germline, CDR1 MGHRA and CDR2 YSYEKL. CDR3 length: 17 residues. The CDR3 region has the DNA TGCGCCAGCAGCCAAGATTCTGACAGGGGGGTCGGTAACGAGCAGTACTTC. Protein sequence: CASSQDSDRGVGNEQYF.

The gene calls are TRBV11-1 and TRBJ2-7; 7 bases agree with TRBD1. Losses at the gene ends were 4 bases for V and 7 bases for J; bases not matched to a gene: 1. The CDR3 is made up of 11 amino acids. Germline CDR1 SGHAT, CDR2 FQDESV (reference sequence). DNA for the CDR3: TGTGCCAGCAGCTCAGGGGGAGAGCAGTACTTC. As protein: CASSSGGEQYF.

The V gene is TRBV7-9, the J gene TRBJ1-3; 9 bases line up with TRBD1. CDR1 SEHNR and CDR2 FQNEAQ come from the germline V gene (reference sequence). This CDR3 region has 17 residues. Trimming removed 7 bases from V and 4 bases from J; junction bases left unmatched: 14. The CDR3 is CASTRTGERSRGNTIYF. In DNA, the CDR3 is TGTGCCAGCACCCGGACAGGGGAAAGGTCGAGAGGAAACACCATATATTTT.

Turning to this clone: The junction does not match germline at one end; this may be a read error. This chain connects TRBV7-9 to TRBJ1-1; 8 bases are a match to TRBD1. CDR3 length: 15 amino acids. Germline V lookup: CDR1 SEHNR, CDR2 FQNEAQ (reference sequence). The DNA for the CDR3 is TGCGCCAGCAGCCAAATACAGGGGGGAAGGTCTGAAGCTTTCTTT. It yields the protein CASSQIQGGRSEAFF.

The rearrangement uses TRBV5-1 and TRBJ1-5; D not certain. Germline V gene lookup returns CDR1 SGHRS and CDR2 YFSETQ. Trimming took off 0 bases at V and 4 bases at J, with 5 bases between the two ends. This CDR3 has 13 amino acids. This CDR3 is CASSLEVNQPQHF. CDR3 nucleotide sequence: TGCGCCAGCAGCTTGGAGGTGAATCAGCCCCAGCATTTT.

This clone came up once. V and J are TRBV10-3 and TRBJ1-2; D not resolved. CDR1 and CDR2 from the germline V gene are ENHRY and SYGVKD. V gave up 10 bases and J gave up 8 bases, with 14 bases separating them. The CDR3 consists of 11 residues. The CDR3 DNA reads TGTGCCACCGCACTTAATGGAGGCTACACCTTC. Encoded protein: CATALNGGYTF.

V usage is TRBV2 and J usage is TRBJ2-3; TRBD1 matches 8 bases. V dropped 5 bases and J dropped 3; count of bases not matched to a gene: 10. The CDR3 spans 16 residues. Per the germline V gene, CDR1 is SNHLY and CDR2 is FYNNEI. The CDR3 sequence is CASSKSGGYYTDTQYF. In DNA, the CDR3 is TGTGCCAGCAGTAAATCAGGGGGCTACTATACAGATACGCAGTATTTT.

The chain combines TRBV9 with TRBJ2-1; the D gene is possibly TRBD1 (8 bases). Per the germline V gene, CDR1 is SGDLS and CDR2 is YYNGEE. The length of the CDR3 is 16 residues. The V and J ends lost 3 bases and 8 bases respectively, with 21 bases between them. CDR3 region: CASSARTGRVLDEQFF. Here the CDR3 DNA reads TGTGCCAGCAGCGCCCGGACAGGGAGGGTCTTGGATGAGCAGTTCTTC.

The chain couples TRBV30 to TRBJ2-3, with D perhaps matching TRBD1 (7 bases). CDR3 length equals 11 residues. Germline V gene data show CDR1 as GTSNPN and CDR2 as SVGIG (reference sequence). Trimming cost V 3 bases and J 10 bases, with 11 bases left between them. The CDR3 region has the DNA TGTGCCTGGAGGCAGGGGGGTGCGCAGTATTTT. Translation: CAWRQGGAQYF.